The clone carrying this TCR beta chain was seen a few times. Its antigen remains unknown. Both TRBC1 and TRBC2 were covered by a beta constant-region primer of two equimolar oligonucleotides. Nested alpha and beta constant-region primers with the SP2 primer drove four PCR rounds on ligated cDNA. Using its own MiXCR run on the UMI-ligation and nested PCR reads, TCRdb lists one record per CDR3 protein. The sample records tens of thousands of distinct CDR3 sequences, approximately 10% being singletons. These data belong to a study of naive and memory T cell subsets. V lost 0 bases and J lost 2; bases outside the gene matches: 5. This CDR3 is built from 16 residues. Germline CDR1 MNHEY, CDR2 SVGAGI. Study observations and caveats: In CD4 and CD8 cells, diversity dropped from naive through EMRA. Findings for naive and memory subsets could not be checked against ground truth. A few larger clonotypes appeared in naive repertoires, especially CD8, possibly memory cells re-expressing CD45RA. The power law exponent of TCR abundance differed between naive and memory cells.

The chain couples TRBV6-5 to TRBJ2-3; TRBD2 matches 7 bases. This clonotype was obtained from a human donor in good health. The source material was naive CD4+ T cells from blood. This chain's CDR3 is CASSYSGGVHTDTQYF. CDR3 sequence (DNA): TGTGCCAGCAGTTACTCTGGGGGGGTACACACAGATACGCAGTATTTT.